This T cell receptor beta chain was documented in a study of technical replicates of blood from four donors. Clones were read by immunoSEQ multiplex PCR, and TCRdb kept only the in-frame ones, dropping some. The sample has about 59,000 clones; 80% to 95% are singletons. V dropped 4 bases and J dropped 0 bases, with 6 bases sitting between them. CDR3 size: 13 residues. The germline V gene encodes CDR1 KGHSH and CDR2 LQKENI. The chain recombines TRBV18 with TRBJ1-1; D is uncertain. This clonotype was sampled from a human donor in good health. Some clones in this sample may be carry-over from other donors' samples. The sample comprised PBMCs. The CDR3 DNA reads as TGTGCCAGCTCACGAGGGATGAACACTGAAGCTTTCTTT. Its translation: CASSRGMNTEAFF.